This T cell receptor beta chain was identified during a study of OX40 agonist ivuxolimab in advanced cancers. In the study overall: Ivuxolimab, which targeted the costimulatory receptor OX40 (CD134), was an agonistic, fully human IgG2 monoclonal antibody. Intravenous ivuxolimab was administered to patients every 2 weeks at six dose levels: 0.01, 0.1, 0.3, 1.5, 3 and 10 mg/kg. Of the roughly 54 dose-escalation patients, hepatocellular carcinoma was present in 19, melanoma in around 15, renal cell carcinoma in 9 and head and neck cancer in 9. In the dose-escalation cohort, 82.7% of patients were male, and the mean age was around 60 years, with a range of roughly 20 to 80. Prior anti-PD-1, anti-PD-L1 or anti-CTLA-4 therapy was permitted, and checkpoint inhibitors had been received by less than 45% of dose-escalation patients. Partial responses were achieved by three dose-escalation patients, of whom one had hepatocellular carcinoma and two had cutaneous melanoma. The purpose of peripheral TCRbeta sequencing was to test whether ivuxolimab changed TCR sequence diversity and led to clonal T-cell expansion. The paper reports the monotherapy dose-escalation portion (N = 52 patients) of the phase I ivuxolimab trial. Overall study outcomes, separate from this receptor: Low levels of normalized T-cell clonal expansion were also seen in some patients who did not respond. In partial responders in the 0.1-3.0 mg/kg groups, normalized peripheral clonal expansion was found to be among the lowest, especially among CD8+ T cells. Antigen specificity was not determined for the clonally expanded peripheral T cells. Clonal expansion of both CD4+ and CD8+ blood T cells was observed from baseline to week 6 at doses 0.1 to 3.0 mg/kg. On average, CD8+ T cells showed more expanded clones than CD4+ T cells after ivuxolimab.

Patients with a history of autoimmune disease or receiving systemic immunosuppression were excluded from the trial. Peripheral blood for TCR sequencing was collected from all dose cohorts at baseline, on cycle 4 day 1, and on cycle 7 day 1. The samples were taken from a phase I, first-in-human, multicenter, open-label dose-escalation trial of ivuxolimab. Adults with locally advanced or metastatic melanoma, renal cell, hepatocellular, or head and neck squamous cell carcinoma were enrolled in the trial. Before TCR sequencing, CD4+ and CD8+ T cells were separately sorted from peripheral blood. According to the germline V gene (reference sequence), CDR1 reads SEHNR and CDR2 reads FQNEAQ. V is trimmed back by 10 bases and J by 4 bases, and the junction contains 5 bases that no gene match accounts for. The CDR3 holds 12 amino acids from the cysteine to the phenylalanine. The DNA shown is the 36-base CDR3, in frame from base 1.

A note on this clone: This clone's antigen is unknown. Base quality data are lacking; no much larger clone is found one base away.

For sequencing of the TCRbeta CDR3 region, genomic DNA was extracted from the sorted cells. The immunoSEQ Assay was used to sequence the TCRbeta CDR3 regions. The table was pulled from immuneACCESS by TCRdb, which kept in-frame rearrangements only. Such tables lose some clones; where checked, under half of the loss comes from unresolved V genes, and the rest has no known cause. The sample includes about 43,000 clones, with more than 75% observed a single time. Together, the top ten hold about 35% of the sample. The receptor was isolated from an adult with an advanced solid tumor such as melanoma, head and neck, liver or kidney cancer. The starting material was CD4+ or CD8+ T cells sorted from blood, obtained in a trial of the OX40 agonist ivuxolimab. The chain employs TRBV7-9 and TRBJ2-7, with 9 bases aligning to TRBD1. The nucleotide sequence reads as follows: TGTGCCACCGCCGGGACAGGGTACGAGCAGTACTTC. It codes for CATAGTGYEQYF.